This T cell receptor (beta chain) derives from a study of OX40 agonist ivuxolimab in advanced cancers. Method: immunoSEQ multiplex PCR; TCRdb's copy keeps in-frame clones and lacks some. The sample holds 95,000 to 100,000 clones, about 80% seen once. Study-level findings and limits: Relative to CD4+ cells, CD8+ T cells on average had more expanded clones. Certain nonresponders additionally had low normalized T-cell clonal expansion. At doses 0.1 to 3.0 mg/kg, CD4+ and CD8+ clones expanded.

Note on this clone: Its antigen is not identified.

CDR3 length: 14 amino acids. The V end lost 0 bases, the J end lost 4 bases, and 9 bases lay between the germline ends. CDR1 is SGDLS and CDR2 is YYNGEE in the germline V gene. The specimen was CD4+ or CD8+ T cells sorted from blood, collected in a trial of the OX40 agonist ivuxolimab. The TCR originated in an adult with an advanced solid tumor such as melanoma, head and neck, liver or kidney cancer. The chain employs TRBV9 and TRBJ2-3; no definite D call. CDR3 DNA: TGTGCCAGCAGCGTAGGTCTCGGGCCAGATACGCAGTATTTT. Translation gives CASSVGLGPDTQYF.